The next 17 T cell receptor beta chains were all read from a single sample in a study of blood T cell repertoires in COVID-19. Here immunoSEQ multiplex PCR was the method, and the copy in TCRdb shows in-frame clones only, minus some. The sample includes 200,000 to 300,000 clones, about 84% of them seen just once. Sequenced: PBMCs or T cells enriched from blood (not recorded which). These receptors were collected from a woman aged 45-60 years who had recovered from COVID-19.

This clone was detected once. This chain connects TRBV11-2 to TRBJ1-5; no reliable D call. V gave up 6 bases and J gave up 1 base, with 16 bases separating them. Germline V gene data show CDR1 as SGHAT and CDR2 as FQNNGV. The CDR3 loop spans 16 amino acids. The CDR3: CASRVVGLRSNQPQHF. The CDR3, as DNA: TGTGCCAGCAGGGTTGTTGGGCTCCGGAGCAATCAGCCCCAGCATTTT.

The CDR3 nucleotides are TGTGCCAGCAGCTCAAACAGAGGGATGAACACTGAAGCTTTCTTT. This gives the protein CASSSNRGMNTEAFF. The rearrangement links TRBV11-2 to TRBJ1-1; D is undetermined. There are 15 residues in the CDR3. Germline V gene lookup returns CDR1 SGHAT and CDR2 FQNNGV. Trimming took 4 bases from V and 0 from J, leaving 12 bases between them.

The chain couples TRBV5-5 to TRBJ2-4, with 9 bases identical to TRBD2. The CDR3 has 16 residues. Losses at the gene ends were 4 bases for V and 7 bases for J; bases not matched to a gene: 12. Germline CDR1 and CDR2: SGHKS and YYEKEE (reference sequence). The chain's CDR3 is CASSPRGAGGLNIQYF. The CDR3 coding sequence is TGTGCCAGCAGCCCCCGGGGAGCGGGAGGACTGAACATTCAGTACTTC.

This clone was observed a few times. The chain recombines TRBV27 with TRBJ2-1; D unresolved. CDR1 and CDR2 from the germline V gene are MNHEY and SMNVEV (reference sequence). The CDR3 has 15 residues. Trimming shortened V by 2 bases and J by 0 bases, and 8 bases separated the two germline ends. In nucleotides, the CDR3 is TGTGCCAGCAGTTTAAACGGAGTCTCCTACAATGAGCAGTTCTTC. Translated, it gives CASSLNGVSYNEQFF.

This clone has only one observation. V is TRBV6-5 and J is TRBJ2-3; 11 bases fit TRBD2. CDR3 length equals 16 residues. The V gene's germline CDR1 is MNHEY and CDR2 SVGAGI. The trim removed 0 bases at V and 7 bases at J, leaving 6 bases unmatched. The CDR3 loop reads CASSYSGSGGANTQYF. The CDR3 DNA is TGTGCCAGCAGTTACTCTGGTAGCGGGGGGGCTAATACGCAGTATTTT.

The chain has TRBV5-6 and TRBJ2-7; D might be TRBD2 (6 bases). Germline CDR1 SGHDT, CDR2 YYEEEE. The CDR3 has 17 amino acids. V was cut by 3 bases and J by 5 bases, with 24 bases left in between. DNA of the CDR3: TGTGCCAGCAGCTCCTGGAGGGCCAGCAAACGGATCCACGAGCAGTACTTC. Amino acid sequence: CASSSWRASKRIHEQYF.

This chain connects TRBV2 to TRBJ2-1; D is unclear. Germline V gene lookup returns CDR1 SNHLY and CDR2 FYNNEI. CDR3 size: 11 residues. V was pared by 8 bases and J by 6 bases, with 8 bases between. The CDR3 DNA reads as TGTGCCAGCGGGCGATTCAATGAGCAGTTCTTC. Protein product: CASGRFNEQFF.

The V gene is TRBV7-9, the J gene TRBJ1-2, with unresolved D. Trimming removed 6 bases at V and 4 bases at J, with 9 bases between. The CDR3 sequence is 12 residues long. Germline V lookup: CDR1 SEHNR, CDR2 FQNEAQ (reference sequence). DNA of the CDR3: TGTGCCAGCAGTCTAAGAAGCTATGGCTACACCTTC. This codes for CASSLRSYGYTF.

The chain is built from TRBV7-9 and TRBJ1-1; 9 positions agree with TRBD1. CDR3 length equals 14 residues. Germline V gene sequence: CDR1 SEHNR, CDR2 FQNEAQ (reference sequence). V dropped 4 bases and J dropped 8; count of bases not matched to a gene: 8. The CDR3 region has the DNA TGTGCCAGCAGCTCGGGACAGGGTCCCACGGAAGCTTTCTTT. It specifies CASSSGQGPTEAFF.

This chain links TRBV7-9 with TRBJ2-7; the D is unclear. This CDR3 comprises 16 residues. Trimming shortened V by 5 bases and J by 0 bases, and 17 bases separated the two germline ends. Germline CDR1 reads SEHNR; CDR2 reads FQNEAQ (reference sequence). CDR3 in DNA: TGTGCCAGCAGCCCCTGGTTGGGCATAAGCTCCTACGAGCAGTACTTC. Its protein product is CASSPWLGISSYEQYF.

This chain connects TRBV2 to TRBJ2-3; TRBD1 agrees at 9 bases. The CDR3 is made up of 15 amino acids. V lost 6 bases and J lost 1; bases outside the gene matches: 5. Germline lookup yields CDR1 SNHLY and CDR2 FYNNEI. This CDR3 is CASRTGQGRTDTQYF. The CDR3 DNA reads as TGTGCCAGCAGGACGGGACAGGGACGCACAGATACGCAGTATTTT.

V gene TRBV11-3 combines with J gene TRBJ1-1; D possibly corresponds to TRBD1 (5 bases). The germline CDR1 and CDR2 sequences are SGHNT and YENEEA. CDR3 length: 15 residues. The germline V and J ends were trimmed by 4 bases and 0 bases, with 12 bases remaining between them. DNA of the CDR3: TGTGCCAGCAGCTCCTGGGGGGGAATGAACACTGAAGCTTTCTTT. It is translated as CASSSWGGMNTEAFF.

V and J are TRBV18 and TRBJ1-1; 8 bases are a match to TRBD1. The CDR3 has 14 residues. CDR1 KGHSH and CDR2 LQKENI come from the germline V gene. With 7 bases clipped from V and 6 bases from J, the junction kept 10 bases outside the gene matches. CDR3: CASLVSRGHPEAFF. CDR3 nucleotides: TGTGCCAGCTTGGTTAGCAGGGGGCACCCTGAAGCTTTCTTT.

The V call is TRBV18, the J call TRBJ1-1; D might be TRBD1 (5 bases). V lost 5 bases, J lost 0 bases, and 7 bases lay in between. From germline, CDR1 is KGHSH and CDR2 LQKENI. The CDR3 spans 13 residues. CDR3 amino acids: CASSTGLNTEAFF. CDR3 bases: TGTGCCAGCTCAACAGGTTTGAACACTGAAGCTTTCTTT.

The CDR3 is CASSLRGPHSDEQFF. The DNA for the CDR3 is TGCGCCAGCAGCTTGAGGGGGCCTCATAGCGATGAGCAGTTCTTC. This rearrangement joins TRBV5-1 to TRBJ2-1; 7 bases are a match to TRBD1. The V segment lost 1 base and the J segment 8 bases; nucleotides outside the gene matches: 9. The length of the CDR3 is 15 residues. Germline CDR1 is SGHRS and CDR2 is YFSETQ.

The chain carries TRBV14 and TRBJ2-7; the D gene is possibly TRBD2 (7 bases). Looked up from germline, CDR1 is SGHDN and CDR2 is FVKESK. V was cut by 1 base and J by 6 bases, with 13 bases left in between. The CDR3 contains 14 residues. This CDR3 reads CASSQAGGAGEQYF. The CDR3 bases are TGTGCCAGCAGCCAAGCGGGGGGCGCGGGCGAGCAGTACTTC.

This clone came up once. The gene calls are TRBV6-5 and TRBJ1-2; no definite D call. CDR3 length: 15 amino acids. The germline gives CDR1 MNHEY, CDR2 SVGAGI. The ends were cut back, 4 bases at V and 8 bases at J, with 20 bases in the middle. DNA of the CDR3: TGTGCCAGCAGTTGGGTTGGACCTATCGAGCGGGGCTACACCTTC. The encoded protein is CASSWVGPIERGYTF.